The 27 T cell receptor beta chains listed next were all sequenced from one sample in a study of blood T cell repertoires in COVID-19. Measured with immunoSEQ multiplex PCR; TCRdb has only the in-frame clones, and not every one. Here the sample spans hundreds of thousands of clones, around 85% being singletons. Specimen: peripheral blood. Receptors were obtained from a man older than 75 with acute or convalescent COVID-19.

The CDR3 bases are TGTGCCACCAGCAGAGGAAGGGGCCACAGGGGCCTCTTGGACAATGAGCAGTTCTTC. It codes for CATSRGRGHRGLLDNEQFF. This chain uses TRBV15 with TRBJ2-1; TRBD1 matches at 7 bases. This CDR3 has 19 amino acids. Trimming cost V 1 base and J 5 bases; bases outside gene matches: 17. The V gene's germline CDR1 is LNHNV and CDR2 YYDKDF (reference sequence). The full variable domain, with the rest looked up from reference TRBV15 and TRBJ2-1, is DAMVIQNPRYQVTQFGKPVTLSCSQTLNHNVMYWYQQKSSQAPKLLFHYYDKDFNNEADTPDNFQSRRPNTSFCFLDIRSPGLGDTAMYLCATSRGRGHRGLLDNEQFFGPGTRLTVL.

The genes are TRBV6-1 and TRBJ1-2; tentatively, D is TRBD1 (5 bases). From germline, CDR1 is MNHNS and CDR2 SASEGT. The CDR3 length is 14 residues. V dropped 2 bases and J dropped 3 bases, with 10 bases sitting between them. This CDR3 is CASSERWGDYGYTF. The CDR3 DNA sequence: TGTGCCAGCAGTGAAAGGTGGGGGGACTATGGCTACACCTTC.

The rearrangement uses TRBV14 and TRBJ1-2; D gene unclear. Germline CDR1 reads SGHDN; CDR2 reads FVKESK. This CDR3 comprises 13 residues. The V and J ends lost 4 bases and 4 bases respectively, with 10 bases between them. The CDR3 reads CASSRREAYGYTF. CDR3 DNA: TGTGCCAGCAGCCGCAGAGAGGCCTATGGCTACACCTTC.

This rearrangement joins TRBV5-1 to TRBJ1-1, with D possibly being TRBD1 (5 bases). This CDR3 region has 15 residues. V lost 1 base and J 4 bases, leaving 14 bases between the germline ends. Germline V gives CDR1 SGHRS, CDR2 YFSETQ. The chain's CDR3 is CASSLFRAGGTEAFF. CDR3 in DNA: TGCGCCAGCAGCTTGTTTAGAGCCGGGGGCACTGAAGCTTTCTTT.

This clone was observed a handful of times. The V and J genes are TRBV23-1 and TRBJ1-1; D remains ambiguous. TRBV23-1 is an ORF, with its function uncertain. V was pared by 3 bases and J by 4 bases, with 15 bases between. The length of the CDR3 is 15 residues. The CDR3 DNA sequence: TGCGCCAGCAGTCAGGGCAGAGACACGAGCACTGAAGCTTTCTTT. It is translated as CASSQGRDTSTEAFF.

The chain uses TRBV27 and TRBJ2-7, with 8 bases fitting TRBD1. This CDR3 has 13 residues. J was trimmed by 7 bases and V by 1 base; bases with no gene match: 3. Germline V gene sequence: CDR1 MNHEY, CDR2 SMNVEV (reference sequence). Written as DNA, the CDR3 is TGTGCCAGCAGTTTATTTGACAGGGGAGAGCAGTACTTC. As protein: CASSLFDRGEQYF.

This clone appeared a few times. V usage is TRBV4-2 and J usage is TRBJ1-2, with D unclear. In germline, CDR1 is LGHNA, CDR2 YNFKEQ. This CDR3 is built from 15 residues. The V gene lost 0 bases and the J gene lost 8 bases, with 16 bases spanning the gap. Written as DNA, the CDR3 is TGTGCCAGCAGCCAAGATGGGAAAGGCCCGGGAGGCTACACCTTC. This sequence encodes CASSQDGKGPGGYTF.

This chain joins TRBV7-2 and TRBJ1-2; weak D call: TRBD1 (6 bases). CDR1 is SGHTA and CDR2 is FQGNSA in the germline V gene. The CDR3 runs to 16 residues. The ends were cut back, 2 bases at V and 0 bases at J, with 13 bases in the middle. CDR3 DNA: TGTGCCAGCAGCTTAACGCGCAGGGACACTAACTATGGCTACACCTTC. It translates to CASSLTRRDTNYGYTF.

The chain has TRBV5-8 and TRBJ2-1; 8 bases match TRBD1. With 3 bases clipped from V and 6 bases from J, the junction kept 11 bases outside the gene matches. Per the germline V gene, CDR1 is SGHTS and CDR2 is YDEGEE. The CDR3 totals 16 residues. CDR3 nucleotides: TGTGCCAGCAGCTCGGGACAGGTTAACCTCGCCAATGAGCAGTTCTTC. Its translation is CASSSGQVNLANEQFF.

The rearrangement uses TRBV7-8 and TRBJ2-5; perhaps TRBD1 as D (5 bases). Looked up from germline, CDR1 is SGHVS and CDR2 is FQNEAQ. The CDR3 sequence is 13 residues long. Trimming shortened V by 3 bases and J by 3 bases, and 8 bases separated the two germline ends. The CDR3 is CASSFGREETQYF. Written as DNA, the CDR3 is TGTGCCAGCAGCTTTGGCAGGGAAGAGACCCAGTACTTC.

The V call is TRBV19, the J call TRBJ1-6, with TRBD1 as a possible D gene (6 bases). V lost 3 bases and J lost 7, with 13 bases in between. The CDR3 sequence is 15 residues long. Germline V gene lookup returns CDR1 LNHDA and CDR2 SQIVND (reference sequence). Written as DNA, the CDR3 is TGTGCCAGTAGTATCCCGGGACATCGAAATTCACCCCTCCACTTT. Its translation: CASSIPGHRNSPLHF.

This chain uses TRBV23-1 with TRBJ1-4; D is unresolved. TRBV23-1 is given ORF status, its function remaining uncertain. Trimming removed 6 bases from V and 0 bases from J, with 8 bases in between. The CDR3 loop spans 14 amino acids. The CDR3 here is CASSPRATNEKLFF. Here the CDR3 DNA reads TGCGCCAGCAGCCCGAGAGCAACTAATGAAAAACTGTTTTTT.

The chain has TRBV6-5 and TRBJ2-3, with 9 bases matching TRBD1. V lost 0 bases to trimming and J lost 5 bases; unmatched junction nucleotides: 6. CDR1 is MNHEY, CDR2 SVGAGI, per germline. This CDR3 region has 16 residues. CDR3 DNA: TGTGCCAGCAGTTACTCGAAGGGACAGGGTGGAGATACGCAGTATTTT. Translation gives CASSYSKGQGGDTQYF.

This chain connects TRBV6-6 to TRBJ1-5, with D possibly TRBD1 on 6 matching bases. This CDR3 comprises 14 residues. Germline V CDR1 and CDR2: MNHNY, SVGAGI (reference sequence). V dropped 5 bases and J dropped 7 bases, with 15 bases sitting between them. Here the CDR3 reads CASSLTGLEQPQHF. As DNA, the CDR3 is TGTGCCAGCAGTCTCACAGGGTTGGAACAGCCCCAGCATTTT.

As to this clone: Other DNA sequences from this sample encode an identical CDR3 as well. The chain has TRBV3-1 (or the pseudogene TRBV3-2) and TRBJ1-5, with 7 positions matching TRBD1. Germline-derived CDR1 and CDR2 are LGHDT and YNNKEL (reference sequence). V lost 4 bases and J lost 2; bases outside the gene matches: 2. The CDR3 is 14 amino acids. CDR3 loop: CASSPGQGNQPQHF. The CDR3 DNA is TGTGCCAGCAGCCCCGGACAGGGCAATCAGCCCCAGCATTTT.

The V gene is TRBV12-5, the J gene TRBJ2-7; TRBD1 is a possible D gene (6 bases). The CDR3 runs 13 residues. Germline V gives CDR1 LGHNT, CDR2 FRNRAP. The V gene lost 2 bases and the J gene lost 4 bases, with 9 bases spanning the gap. The CDR3: CASGLHREYEQYF. The CDR3 bases are TGTGCTAGTGGTTTGCACAGGGAGTACGAGCAGTACTTC.

The chain is built from TRBV4-2 and TRBJ2-7, with D unclear. CDR1 is LGHNA, CDR2 YNFKEQ, per germline. The CDR3 is made up of 13 amino acids. V was pared by 0 bases and J by 4 bases, with 7 bases between. The CDR3 reads CASSQDLRYEQYF. CDR3 bases: TGTGCCAGCAGCCAAGATTTACGGTACGAGCAGTACTTC.

This clone has more than one count but fewer than ten. J is TRBJ2-7 and V is TRBV9, with 11 nucleotides matching TRBD2. Germline V gene lookup returns CDR1 SGDLS and CDR2 YYNGEE. The CDR3 has 15 amino acids. V lost 0 bases and J lost 4; bases outside the gene matches: 3. The CDR3 bases are TGTGCCAGCAGCGTAGCGGCTAGCGGGAGGTACGAGCAGTACTTC. This codes for CASSVAASGRYEQYF.

This chain joins TRBV19 and TRBJ1-1; TRBD1 matches 9 bases. Germline assignment: CDR1 LNHDA and CDR2 SQIVND (reference sequence). With 6 bases clipped from V and 0 bases from J, the junction kept 11 bases outside the gene matches. This CDR3 contains 17 residues. CDR3 region: CASRLNVGQGMNTEAFF. The DNA of the CDR3 is TGTGCCAGTAGACTCAATGTAGGACAGGGGATGAACACTGAAGCTTTCTTT.

The genes are TRBV18 and TRBJ2-4, with D possibly TRBD1 on 6 matching bases. The V end was cut by 5 bases, the J end by 0 bases, with 38 bases between. This CDR3 has 24 residues. The V gene's germline CDR1 is KGHSH and CDR2 LQKENI. CDR3 bases: TGTGCCAGCTCAGGCCCTAAAACGGGACATTCTCGAACGTACAAAAGGCGAGCCAAAAACATTCAGTACTTC. This translates into CASSGPKTGHSRTYKRRAKNIQYF.

The CDR3 spells CASTLRDTLTTGELFF. The CDR3 DNA follows: TGTGCCAGCACCTTGAGGGACACCTTAACCACCGGGGAGCTGTTTTTT. The rearrangement joins TRBV7-9 to TRBJ2-2, with a tentative D call TRBD1 (6 bases). Per germline, CDR1 SEHNR and CDR2 FQNEAQ (reference sequence). With 7 bases removed from V and 4 bases from J, the gap between germline ends came to 19 bases. The CDR3 is 16 residues long.

This chain joins TRBV20-1 and TRBJ2-1; 7 bases are a match to TRBD2. The CDR3 extends over 16 amino acids. Germline CDR1 DFQATT, CDR2 SNEGSKA (reference sequence). Trimming removed 3 bases from V and 3 bases from J; junction bases left unmatched: 11. The CDR3 sequence: CSASLLAGRDYNEQFF. CDR3 nucleotide sequence: TGCAGTGCTAGTTTATTAGCGGGTCGGGACTACAATGAGCAGTTCTTC.

J is TRBJ1-5 and V is TRBV11-2; possible D gene TRBD1, 5 bases. Germline lookup yields CDR1 SGHAT and CDR2 FQNNGV. This CDR3 contains 16 residues. Between the trimmed V and J ends, which lost 1 base and 1 base, there was a span of 11 bases. Written as DNA, the CDR3 is TGTGCCAGCAGCTTAGTATCTGGGGCCAGCAATCAGCCCCAGCATTTT. Residues: CASSLVSGASNQPQHF. Full variable domain (remainder filled in from reference TRBV11-2 and TRBJ1-5): EAGVAQSPRYKIIEKRQSVAFWCNPISGHATLYWYQQILGQGPKLLIQFQNNGVVDDSQLPKDRFSAERLKGVDSTLKIQPAKLEDSAVYLCASSLVSGASNQPQHFGDGTRLSIL.

The chain's CDR3 is CASSFGNYGYTF. As DNA, the CDR3 is TGTGCCAGCAGTTTCGGGAACTATGGCTACACCTTC. J is TRBJ1-2 and V is TRBV28, with D unresolved. The V end lost 3 bases, the J end lost 2 bases, and 4 bases lay between the germline ends. The CDR3 consists of 12 residues. Germline CDR1 reads MDHEN; CDR2 reads SYDVKM.

The chain uses TRBV12-3 or TRBV12-4 and TRBJ2-3; tentatively, D is TRBD1 (6 bases). There are 13 residues in the CDR3. V was clipped by 7 bases and J by 4 bases, with 12 bases between them. CDR3 amino acids: CASTWTEADTQYF. The CDR3 region has the DNA TGTGCCAGCACCTGGACAGAGGCAGATACGCAGTATTTT.

The V call is TRBV18, the J call TRBJ2-5; no clear D gene. The germline gives CDR1 KGHSH, CDR2 LQKENI. Trimming pared 6 bases from V and 2 bases from J, leaving 4 bases between. The CDR3 is made up of 11 amino acids. CDR3 sequence: CASSRQETQYF. CDR3 nucleotide sequence: TGTGCCAGCTCGCGTCAAGAGACCCAGTACTTC.

CDR3 amino acids: CASSPKSGAGRDEQFF. The DNA of the CDR3 is TGTGCCAGCAGCCCCAAGAGCGGTGCAGGTCGAGATGAGCAGTTCTTC. This chain uses TRBV4-2 with TRBJ2-1, with D perhaps TRBD2 (5 bases). Germline V lookup: CDR1 LGHNA, CDR2 YNFKEQ. This CDR3 spans 16 amino acids. V was pared by 4 bases and J by 8 bases, with 21 bases between.